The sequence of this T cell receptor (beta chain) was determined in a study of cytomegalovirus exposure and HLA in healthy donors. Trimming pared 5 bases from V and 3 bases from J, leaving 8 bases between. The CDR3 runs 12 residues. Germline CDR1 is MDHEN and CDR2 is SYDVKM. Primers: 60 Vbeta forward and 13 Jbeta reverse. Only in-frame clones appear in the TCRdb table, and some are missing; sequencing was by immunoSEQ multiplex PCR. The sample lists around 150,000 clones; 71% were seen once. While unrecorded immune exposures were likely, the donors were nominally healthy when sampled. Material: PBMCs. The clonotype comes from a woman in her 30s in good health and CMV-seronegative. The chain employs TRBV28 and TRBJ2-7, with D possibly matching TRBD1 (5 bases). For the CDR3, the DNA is TGTGCCAGCAGTGCCAGGGTCTACGAGCAGTACTTC. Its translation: CASSARVYEQYF.